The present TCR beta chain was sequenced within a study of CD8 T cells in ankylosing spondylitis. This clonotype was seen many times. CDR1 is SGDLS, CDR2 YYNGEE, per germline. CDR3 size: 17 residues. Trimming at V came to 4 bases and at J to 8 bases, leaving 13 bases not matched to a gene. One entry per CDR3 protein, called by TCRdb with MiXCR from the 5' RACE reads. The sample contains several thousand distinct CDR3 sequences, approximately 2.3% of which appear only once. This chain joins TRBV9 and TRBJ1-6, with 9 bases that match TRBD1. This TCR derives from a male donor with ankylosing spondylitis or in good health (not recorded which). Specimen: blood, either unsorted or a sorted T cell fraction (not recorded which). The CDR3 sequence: CASSPSGSRTGDSPLHF. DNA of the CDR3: TGTGCCAGCAGCCCCAGCGGTTCGCGGACAGGGGATTCACCCCTCCACTTT.